This T cell receptor beta chain was sequenced in a study of blood T cells in healthy people across ages. The wider study: Template switching picked up about one barcoded beta molecule for each two T cells.

The authors ran a second PCR of about 6 to 11 cycles using a sample-barcoded 5' primer and a J-beta primer mix. One entry per CDR3 protein results from TCRdb running MiXCR on the 5' RACE reads. The sample includes roughly 2 million distinct CDR3 sequences, approximately 50% of them seen just once. This clonotype was counted a few times. Germline V gene lookup returns CDR1 LNHNV and CDR2 YYDKDF (reference sequence). Trimming removed 1 base at V and 5 bases at J, with 15 bases between. The CDR3 spans 15 residues. The sequenced material came from blood. The sequence was collected from a woman between 40 and 50 years old in good health. The J gene is TRBJ2-7, the V gene TRBV15, with D perhaps TRBD1 (6 bases). Written as DNA, the CDR3 is TGTGCCACCAGCAGAGCGGTCAGGGGCGTCAACGAGCAGTACTTC. The encoded protein is CATSRAVRGVNEQYF.